This TCR beta chain was found in a study of blood T cell repertoires in COVID-19 (dated by TCRdb to 2018 to 2020). With respect to the entire study: The collaborator samples originated in the United States, Italy and Spain and spanned the acute and convalescent phases of COVID-19. Subjects who had been exposed to COVID-19, were actively infected with it, or had recovered from it provided the deeply sampled blood TCRbeta repertoires that made up the dataset. Where available, HLA class I and class II types were obtained from metadata supplied by the sample provider rather than from assay-based typing. The prospective study material was composed of cDNA or gDNA derived from T cells, B-cell-depleted T cells, or PBMCs. The sample metadata nearly always contained a de-identified subject ID, COVID-19 status, age in years and sex. A freely available public database, intended as a resource for researchers studying the immune response to SARS-CoV-2, is where the repertoires were released. The samples were drawn from the first 160 participants of the ongoing ImmuneRACE study and from 1,254 subjects provided by 6 global collaborators.

TCRbeta CDR3 regions were amplified from genomic DNA by means of the immunoSEQ Assay, a bias-controlled multiplex PCR. The published analysis was carried out like this. The number of nucleated cells in each sample was estimated from the amplification of reference gene primers within the assay. To quantify the absolute abundance of each unique TCRbeta CDR3 rearrangement, sequence reads were collapsed and filtered. Productive Simpson clonality was computed per sample as the square root of Simpson's diversity index over productive rearrangements. In its TCRdb copy, this immuneACCESS table keeps in-frame sequences only and misses some clones. Where compared with another copy, unresolved V genes explain less than half of these, and the others have no known cause. The V and J calls and clone size were taken over from that table, and D and trimming were inferred from the DNA. This sample lists about 52,000 clones; over 65% were detected once. More than 9% of the sample is held by the ten biggest clonotypes.

Results the study describes overall, beyond this receptor: How much clinical and demographic metadata was included differed by source and by participant, and the metadata was provided uncurated.

Regarding this clone: Its antigen remains undetermined. The sample holds no much larger clone one base away, and base qualities are not on file.

One collaborating source in Seattle enrolled patients while the patients were actively infected and followed the patients over time throughout the course of disease. The collaborating institutions used their own protocols to collect whole blood in K2EDTA tubes. For TCRbeta analysis, collaborators shipped samples as frozen whole blood, isolated PBMCs, or DNA extracted from either of those sample types. At the junction V is shortened by 1 base and J by 0 bases, with 12 bases in between. The germline V gene (reference sequence) yields SEHNR for CDR1 and FQNEAQ for CDR2. Its CDR3 holds 16 amino acids, cysteine through phenylalanine. Only the CDR3 portion is preserved as DNA: 48 bases, with reading frame beginning at the first base.

The sample was peripheral blood. The receptor's source is a man older than 75 with COVID-19, enrolled during active disease. The sequence joins TRBV7-9 to TRBJ1-2, with no confident D gene call. The CDR3 here reads CASSLVEAMPNYGYTF. The DNA sequence is given as TGTGCCAGCAGCTTAGTCGAAGCCATGCCTAACTATGGCTACACCTTC. With the portions outside the CDR3 filled from the reference TRBV7-9 and TRBJ1-2 genes, the complete variable region becomes DTGVSQNPRHKITKRGQNVTFRCDPISEHNRLYWYRQTLGQGPEFLTYFQNEAQLEKSRLLSDRFSAERPKGSFSTLEIQRTEQGDSAMYLCASSLVEAMPNYGYTFGSGTRLTVV.